In this sample, the clone carrying this T cell receptor beta chain turned up a few times. Antigen specificity is unknown. The source of the sample is a study of cytomegalovirus exposure and HLA in healthy donors. The PCR had 60 Vbeta and 13 Jbeta primers. TCRdb's copy holds only in-frame clones and misses some; the assay was immunoSEQ multiplex PCR. This table holds approximately 180,000 clones, 60% to 85% found once. The study's findings and limits: As a later analysis revealed, the rate of TCR association differed by HLA locus, with DRB1 most and HLA-C fewest. Per published accounts, TCR beta sequences correctly predicted the HLA-A and HLA-B alleles of most subjects. Later analysis suggested most CMV-associated TCR beta chains were HLA-restricted. A link between a missense DCLRE1C variant and TCR beta V- and J-gene trimming emerged from a later analysis.

This CDR3 spans 12 amino acids. Trimming removed 1 base at V and 7 bases at J, with 5 bases between. Per germline, CDR1 LGHNT and CDR2 FRNRAP. Sequenced sample: PBMCs. The V gene is TRBV12-5, the J gene TRBJ2-1; D gene uncertain. The sequence derives from a male donor in good health and CMV-seronegative. The CDR3 nucleotides read TGTGCTAGTGGTTTGGCCGGTAATGAGCAGTTCTTC. This codes for CASGLAGNEQFF.